Reported below is one T cell receptor (beta chain). Its target is not known. The data belong to a study of monozygotic twins with inflammatory bowel disease. Germline V gene lookup returns CDR1 LGHDT and CDR2 YNNKEL (reference sequence). CDR3 size: 13 residues. Whole-study findings and limits: Possibly because of limited power, concordant and discordant twins showed no difference in repertoire similarity.

Template switching was used to attach UMIs, which incorporated a 6-nucleotide sample barcode. From the 5' RACE reads, TCRdb lists one entry per CDR3 protein and no DNA. The table for this sample gives over 200,000 distinct CDR3 sequences. Sequenced: blood. This clonotype originated in a human donor with ulcerative colitis or Crohn's disease, or a healthy co-twin of an affected twin (not recorded which). V is TRBV3-1 and J is TRBJ1-3; TCRdb designates TRBD1, a call that cannot be tested without DNA. CDR3 protein: CASSRDRRNTIYF.